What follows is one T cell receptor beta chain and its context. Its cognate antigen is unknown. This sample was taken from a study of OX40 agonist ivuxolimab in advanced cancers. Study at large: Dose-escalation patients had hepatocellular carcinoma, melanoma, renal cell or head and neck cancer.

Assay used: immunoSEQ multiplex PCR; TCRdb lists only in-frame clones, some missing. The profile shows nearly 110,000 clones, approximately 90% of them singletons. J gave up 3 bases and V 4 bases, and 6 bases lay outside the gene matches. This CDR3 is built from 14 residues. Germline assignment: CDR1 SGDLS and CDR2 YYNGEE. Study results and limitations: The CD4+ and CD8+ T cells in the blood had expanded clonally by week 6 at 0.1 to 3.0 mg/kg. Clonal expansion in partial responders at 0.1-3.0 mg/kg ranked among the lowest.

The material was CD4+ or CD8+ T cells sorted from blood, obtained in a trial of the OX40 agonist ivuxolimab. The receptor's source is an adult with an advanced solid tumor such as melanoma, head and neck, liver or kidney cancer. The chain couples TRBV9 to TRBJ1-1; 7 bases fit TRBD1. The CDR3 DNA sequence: TGTGCCAGCAGCCTTCGACAGGGCGACACTGAAGCTTTCTTT. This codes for CASSLRQGDTEAFF.